The rows below give T cell receptor beta chains drawn from one sample of a study of technical replicates of blood from a handful of donors. Repertoires were generated with immunoSEQ multiplex PCR, while TCRdb's copy carries only in-frame clones and drops some. The repertoire holds about 60,000 clones, with approximately 87% as singletons. What was sequenced was PBMCs. These TCRs come from a human donor in good health. Some clones in this sample may be carry-over from other donors' samples. Each CDR3 is given with its conserved first and last residue. Fields, in order: clone size, J gene, V gene, D gene, CDR3 protein, CDR3 DNA. A D gene is named only where the DNA matches it firmly. Rows give clone size only sometimes, using once, few, many, or a class for an expanded clone.

>-|TRBJ2-3|TRBV5-4|TRBD1
CASSLPGQMTDTQYF
TGTGCCAGCAGCTTACCGGGACAGATGACAGATACGCAGTATTTT
>-|TRBJ2-1|TRBV11-2|-
CASSPSGRDSYNEQFF
TGTGCCAGCAGCCCTTCTGGGAGAGACTCCTACAATGAGCAGTTCTTC
>few|TRBJ1-4|TRBV5-6|-
CASSLAQLATNEKLFF
TGTGCCAGCAGCTTGGCACAGCTTGCAACTAATGAAAAACTGTTTTTT
>-|TRBJ2-1|TRBV18|-
CASSHENNEQFF
TGTGCCAGCTCACACGAGAACAATGAGCAGTTCTTC
>few|TRBJ2-5|TRBV4-3|TRBD2
CASSPGGARFTGTQYF
TGCGCCAGCAGCCCGGGGGGGGCAAGATTTACGGGGACCCAGTACTTC
>-|TRBJ2-7|TRBV6-6|TRBD1
CASSYSTGGYEQYF
TGTGCCAGCAGTTACTCAACAGGGGGGTACGAGCAGTACTTC
>-|TRBJ1-2|TRBV7-9|TRBD1
CASSSDRGDGYGYTF
TGTGCCAGCAGTTCTGACAGGGGGGATGGCTATGGCTACACCTTC
>-|TRBJ2-3|TRBV18|-
CASSSLSGTDTQYF
TGTGCCAGCTCCTCTCTAAGCGGCACAGATACGCAGTATTTT
>-|TRBJ1-1|TRBV5-6|-
CASSLVTANTEAFF
TGTGCCAGCAGCTTAGTAACAGCGAACACTGAAGCTTTCTTT
>few|TRBJ1-2|TRBV5-4|TRBD1
CASRPAPTGQGTF
TGTGCCAGCAGACCGGCCCCAACCGGACAGGGAACTTTC
>-|TRBJ1-5|TRBV18|-
CASSPRTDYNQPQHF
TGTGCCAGCTCACCGCGGACAGATTATAATCAGCCCCAGCATTTT
>-|TRBJ1-4|TRBV18|-
CASSPSGGGEKLFF
TGTGCCAGCTCACCCAGCGGGGGTGGTGAAAAACTGTTTTTT
>-|TRBJ1-5|TRBV6-1|-
CASSELVRRSTQPQHF
TGTGCCAGCAGTGAATTGGTACGAAGGAGCACCCAGCCCCAGCATTTT
>-|TRBJ2-1|TRBV19|-
CASSIAGLSLLNEQFF
TGTGCCAGTAGTATAGCCGGGTTATCCCTTCTCAATGAGCAGTTCTTC
>-|TRBJ2-7|TRBV21-1|-
CASSANRGRVQYF
TGTGCCAGCAGCGCCAACAGGGGGCGCGTACAGTACTTC
>-|TRBJ1-2|TRBV14|-
CASSQETGGYTF
TGTGCCAGCAGCCAAGAGACGGGTGGCTACACCTTC
>few|TRBJ1-6|TRBV11-1|TRBD1
CASSSRQGLLNSPLHF
TGTGCCAGCAGCTCCCGACAGGGCCTCCTTAATTCACCCCTCCACTTT
>-|TRBJ1-2|TRBV29-1|-
CSVGTDNLGYTF
TGCAGCGTTGGGACGGACAATCTTGGCTACACCTTC
>-|TRBJ1-2|TRBV7-6|-
CASSLDPGGSGYTF
TGTGCCAGCAGCTTAGATCCGGGGGGCTCGGGCTACACCTTC
>-|TRBJ1-5|TRBV18|-
CASSPGGGQPQHF
TGTGCCAGCTCCCCCGGGGGTGGGCAGCCCCAGCATTTT
>few|TRBJ2-1|TRBV2|-
CASLRLNYNEQFF
TGTGCCAGCCTAAGACTCAACTACAATGAGCAGTTCTTC
>-|TRBJ2-7|TRBV7-8|TRBD2
CASSLGGRGEQYF
TGTGCCAGCAGCTTAGGCGGGAGAGGTGAGCAGTACTTC
>-|TRBJ2-3|TRBV6-5|TRBD2
CASRPGTSGGDTQYF
TGTGCCAGCAGACCCGGGACTAGCGGGGGAGATACGCAGTATTTT
>-|TRBJ1-3|TRBV20-1|-
CSVTSQNTIYF
TGCAGTGTTACAAGTCAAAACACCATATATTTT
>-|TRBJ2-7|TRBV6-1|-
CAGSPRDTSYEQYF
TGTGCCGGTTCACCTCGGGACACCTCCTACGAGCAGTACTTC
>-|TRBJ1-2|TRBV4-1|-
CASSQEYRVDGYTF
TGCGCCAGCAGCCAAGAGTACAGGGTGGATGGCTACACCTTC
>-|TRBJ2-5|TRBV11-2|-
CASSLAPQVQETQYF
TGTGCCAGCAGCTTAGCCCCGCAGGTCCAAGAGACCCAGTACTTC
>-|TRBJ2-7|TRBV10-2|TRBD1
CASSRDRGSYEQYF
TGCGCCAGCAGCCGGGACAGGGGGTCCTACGAGCAGTACTTC
>-|TRBJ1-1|TRBV5-1|-
CASRLPGTNTEAFF
TGCGCCAGCAGACTCCCCGGGACAAACACTGAAGCTTTCTTT